This T cell receptor beta chain was recovered during a study of T cell responses to AZD1222 COVID-19 vaccine. Study-wide results and caveats: Clonal diversity was possibly underestimated; the donors were predominantly white British and more often female. Dominant CD4 TCR responses targeted spike regions 160-218 and 743-854.

About this clone: The antigen is unknown.

The assay was immunoSEQ multiplex PCR, and TCRdb's table has in-frame clones only and misses some. The sample holds 90,000 to 150,000 clones, 88% seen once. The CDR3 loop spans 17 amino acids. The germline CDR1 and CDR2 sequences are ENHRY and SYGVKD. With V trimmed by 6 bases and J by 5 bases, 16 bases remained unmatched. The TCR sequence derives from an adult in good health. The V and J genes are TRBV10-3 and TRBJ1-1; 9 positions agree with TRBD1. The specimen was peripheral blood, collected on day 0 of AZD1222 vaccination. The DNA for the CDR3 is TGTGCCATCAGAAAGGTAGTCTTGGGACAGGGTAAAACTGAAGCTTTCTTT. Residues: CAIRKVVLGQGKTEAFF.